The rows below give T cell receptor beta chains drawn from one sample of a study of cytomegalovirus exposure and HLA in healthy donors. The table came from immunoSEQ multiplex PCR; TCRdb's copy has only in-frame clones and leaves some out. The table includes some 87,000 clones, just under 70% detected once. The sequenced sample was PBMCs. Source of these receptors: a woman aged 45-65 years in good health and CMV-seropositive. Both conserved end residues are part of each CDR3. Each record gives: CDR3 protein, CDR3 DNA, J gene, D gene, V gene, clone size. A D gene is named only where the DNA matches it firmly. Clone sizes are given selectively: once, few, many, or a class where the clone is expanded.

CASSQGRGKDGYEQFF TGCGCCAGCAGCCAAGGCCGCGGGAAGGACGGCTATGAGCAGTTCTTC TRBJ2-1 - TRBV4-1 -
CASSHGLAGVAKNIQYF TGCGCCAGCAGCCACGGACTAGCGGGAGTAGCCAAAAACATTCAGTACTTC TRBJ2-4 TRBD2 TRBV4-3 -
CASSGAGLEFEQYF TGTGCCAGCAGTGGGGCGGGGTTGGAATTCGAGCAGTACTTC TRBJ2-7 - TRBV6-1 -
CATSEGYEQYF TGTGCCACCTCTGAGGGCTACGAGCAGTACTTC TRBJ2-7 - TRBV18 -
CASSPSAGQYNEQFF TGCGCCAGCAGCCCCTCTGCGGGACAGTACAATGAGCAGTTCTTC TRBJ2-1 - TRBV4-1 -
CASSATTAGGQKLFF TGTGCCAGCAGCGCGACTACCGCAGGGGGCCAAAAACTGTTTTTT TRBJ1-4 TRBD1 TRBV7-6 few
CASSLQGWNTEAFF TGTGCCAGCAGCTTACAGGGGTGGAACACTGAAGCTTTCTTT TRBJ1-1 TRBD1 TRBV5-5 -
CASSYLGGGLFF TGTGCCAGCAGTTACTTGGGAGGGGGACTGTTTTTT TRBJ1-4 - TRBV6-5 few
CASSQDPGTGSTDTQYF TGCGCCAGCAGCCAAGACCCCGGGACAGGGAGCACAGATACGCAGTATTTT TRBJ2-3 TRBD1 TRBV4-1 once
CASSADTHREPNYGYTF TGTGCCAGCAGCGCCGACACCCACAGGGAGCCTAACTATGGCTACACCTTC TRBJ1-2 - TRBV21-1 -
CASSSDFAGEGHEQYF TGTGCCAGCAGCTCCGACTTCGCGGGAGAGGGACACGAGCAGTACTTC TRBJ2-7 TRBD2 TRBV7-2 -
CASSSRPGQPQHF TGTGCCAGTAGTTCGAGACCAGGACAGCCCCAGCATTTT TRBJ1-5 - TRBV19 once
CASSLPHMGGTGELFF TGTGCCAGCAGCTTGCCTCATATGGGGGGGACCGGGGAGCTGTTTTTT TRBJ2-2 TRBD2 TRBV5-4 -
CASSFRGTGNNEQFF TGTGCCAGCAGCTTTAGAGGGACAGGGAACAATGAGCAGTTCTTC TRBJ2-1 TRBD1 TRBV5-6 -
CASAINLVRQETQYF TGTGCCAGCGCTATTAACCTTGTACGCCAAGAGACCCAGTACTTC TRBJ2-5 - TRBV27 -
CASSSSWLAGRDTQYF TGTGCCAGCAGTTCGAGTTGGCTAGCGGGGAGAGATACGCAGTATTTT TRBJ2-3 TRBD2 TRBV6-5 -
CASSIFDSSYGYTF TGTGCCAGTAGTATTTTCGACAGCAGTTATGGCTACACCTTC TRBJ1-2 - TRBV19 once
CAWSEGVTEAFF TGTGCCTGGAGTGAAGGGGTCACTGAAGCTTTCTTT TRBJ1-1 - TRBV30 -
CATQGGLAGDEQYF TGTGCCACACAGGGAGGCCTAGCGGGAGACGAGCAGTACTTC TRBJ2-7 TRBD2 TRBV6-6 once
CASSDSPYQGLNYGYTF TGTGCCAGCAGTGACTCGCCTTATCAGGGTCTAAACTATGGCTACACCTTC TRBJ1-2 - TRBV6-4 few
CASTLGGNTEAFF TGTGCCAGTACCCTAGGGGGGAACACTGAAGCTTTCTTT TRBJ1-1 - TRBV19 once
CASSSRPGQAYGYTF TGTGCCAGCAGCTCTCGACCCGGCCAGGCATATGGCTACACCTTC TRBJ1-2 - TRBV7-2 -
CASSLVIAGEETQYF TGTGCCAGCAGCTTGGTGATAGCGGGAGAAGAGACCCAGTACTTC TRBJ2-5 TRBD2 TRBV5-6 once
CASSLRGGTEAFF TGCGCCAGCAGCCTCAGGGGAGGGACTGAAGCTTTCTTT TRBJ1-1 - TRBV5-1 few
CASSLGEGLAGGETQYF TGTGCCAGCAGCTTGGGAGAGGGACTAGCGGGAGGGGAGACCCAGTACTTC TRBJ2-5 TRBD2 TRBV5-6 -
CASSPGTGSKYNEQFF TGTGCCAGCAGCCCCGGGACAGGGTCGAAGTACAATGAGCAGTTCTTC TRBJ2-1 TRBD1 TRBV5-8 -
CAISERAGELFF TGTGCCATCAGTGAGCGAGCCGGGGAGCTGTTTTTT TRBJ2-2 - TRBV10-3 -
CAIDRGLGPGEQYF TGTGCCATCGATAGGGGATTAGGTCCGGGCGAGCAGTACTTC TRBJ2-7 - TRBV10-3 -
CASSSGFSYNEQFF TGTGCCAGCAGCTCGGGGTTCTCCTACAATGAGCAGTTCTTC TRBJ2-1 - TRBV7-6 -
CASSYSTGVGYGYTF TGTGCCAGCAGTTACTCGACAGGGGTCGGCTATGGCTACACCTTC TRBJ1-2 TRBD1 TRBV6-5 -
CASNRDTKNIQYF TGTGCCAGCAACCGGGACACCAAAAACATTCAGTACTTC TRBJ2-4 - TRBV2 -
CASSPDFRGGQPQHF TGTGCCAGCAGCCCAGATTTCAGGGGTGGACAGCCCCAGCATTTT TRBJ1-5 - TRBV7-2 -
CSSSLGRTSVDNEQFF TGTTCCAGCAGCTTAGGGCGGACTAGCGTCGACAATGAGCAGTTCTTC TRBJ2-1 TRBD2 TRBV7-9 few
CASSLQGRNEQFF TGTGCCAGCAGCTTGCAGGGTCGGAATGAGCAGTTCTTC TRBJ2-1 - TRBV5-4 many
CSVENRAQGARDEQFF TGCAGCGTTGAAAATAGGGCACAGGGGGCTAGGGATGAGCAGTTCTTC TRBJ2-1 TRBD1 TRBV29-1 -
CASSMSGSNSYNEQFF TGTGCCAGTAGTATGTCGGGGTCCAACTCCTACAATGAGCAGTTCTTC TRBJ2-1 - TRBV19 -
CASSSSRDYLYEQYF TGTGCCAGCAGCTCCTCCAGGGACTATCTTTACGAGCAGTACTTC TRBJ2-7 TRBD2 TRBV11-2 -
CASSLDRGRRETQYF TGTGCCAGTAGCCTTGACAGGGGGCGCCGGGAGACCCAGTACTTC TRBJ2-5 TRBD1 TRBV19 -
CASSRDRGNQPQHF TGTGCCAGCTCCAGGGACAGGGGTAATCAGCCCCAGCATTTT TRBJ1-5 TRBD1 TRBV9 -
CASSQERTQERFHTDTQYF TGCGCCAGCAGCCAAGAGCGGACACAAGAACGATTCCACACAGATACGCAGTATTTT TRBJ2-3 - TRBV4-1 -
CAWSDGYAETQYF TGTGCCTGGAGTGACGGGTACGCGGAGACCCAGTACTTC TRBJ2-5 - TRBV30 few
CASSLARQGGTDTQYF TGTGCCAGCAGTTTAGCGCGACAGGGCGGAACAGATACGCAGTATTTT TRBJ2-3 TRBD1 TRBV27 -
CASSRTGGDYGYTF TGTGCCAGCAGCCGGACAGGGGGCGACTATGGCTACACCTTC TRBJ1-2 TRBD1 TRBV7-8 -
CASSSTGGIYEQYF TGCGCCAGCAGCTCGACAGGGGGGATCTACGAGCAGTACTTC TRBJ2-7 TRBD1 TRBV5-1 -
CASSPTGSDLATNEKLFF TGTGCCAGCTCACCGACAGGGTCGGACTTAGCAACTAATGAAAAACTGTTTTTT TRBJ1-4 TRBD1 TRBV18 -
CASSLRGPGAFF TGTGCCAGCAGCCTTCGAGGCCCAGGGGCTTTCTTT TRBJ1-1 - TRBV13 -
CSSSPTLDTQYF TGTTCCAGCAGCCCTACCCTAGATACGCAGTATTTT TRBJ2-3 - TRBV7-9 few